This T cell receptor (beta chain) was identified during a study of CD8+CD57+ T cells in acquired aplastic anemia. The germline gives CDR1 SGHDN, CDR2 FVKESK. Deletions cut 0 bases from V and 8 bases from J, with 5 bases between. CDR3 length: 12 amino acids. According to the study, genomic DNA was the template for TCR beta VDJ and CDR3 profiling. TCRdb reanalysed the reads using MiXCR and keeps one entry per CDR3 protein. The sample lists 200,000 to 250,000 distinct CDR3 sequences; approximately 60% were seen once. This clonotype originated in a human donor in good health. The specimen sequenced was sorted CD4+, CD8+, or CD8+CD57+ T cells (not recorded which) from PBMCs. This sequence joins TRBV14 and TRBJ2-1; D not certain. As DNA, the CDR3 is TGTGCCAGCAGCCAAGATTACTATGAGCAGTTCTTC. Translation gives CASSQDYYEQFF.